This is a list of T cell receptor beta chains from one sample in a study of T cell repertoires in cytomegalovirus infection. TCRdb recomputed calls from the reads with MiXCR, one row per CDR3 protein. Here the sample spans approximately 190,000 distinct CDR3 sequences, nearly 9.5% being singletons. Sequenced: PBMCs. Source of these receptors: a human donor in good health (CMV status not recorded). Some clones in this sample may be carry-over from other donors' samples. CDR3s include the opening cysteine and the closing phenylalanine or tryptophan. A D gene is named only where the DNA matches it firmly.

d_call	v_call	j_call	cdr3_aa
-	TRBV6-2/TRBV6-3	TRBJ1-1	CASSYIQNTEAFF
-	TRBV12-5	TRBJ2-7	CASAGPGSYEQYF
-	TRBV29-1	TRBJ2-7	CSVEGEEGSRAYEQYF
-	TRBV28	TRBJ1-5	CASRAGQTGQPQHF
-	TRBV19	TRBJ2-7	CASSYQAGYYEQYF
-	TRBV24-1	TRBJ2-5	CATSDFRSETETQYF
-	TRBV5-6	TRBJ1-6	CASSNGWVSSYNSPLHF
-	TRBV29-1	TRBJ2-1	CSVELQELYNEQFF
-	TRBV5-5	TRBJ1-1	CASSFLPGSHTEAFF
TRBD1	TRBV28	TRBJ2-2	CASSSRGTGVDHNTGELFF
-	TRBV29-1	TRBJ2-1	CSVRGYNEQFF
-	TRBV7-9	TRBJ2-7	CASSKGGLSYEQYF
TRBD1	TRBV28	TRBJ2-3	CASSLSQGGYADTQYF
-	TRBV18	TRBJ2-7	CASSPGHGGMNEQYF
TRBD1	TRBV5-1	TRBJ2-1	CASSTDRGNEQFF